Below are 5 T cell receptor beta chains sequenced from a single sample in a study of blood T cells in healthy people across ages. PCR was performed a second time for 7 to 11 cycles using a sample-barcoded 5' primer and a J-beta primer mix. Each CDR3 protein is one row after TCRdb ran MiXCR on the 5' RACE reads. The sample shows roughly 550,000 distinct CDR3 sequences, 20% to 30% of them seen only once. These data also featured in a second study, about T cells of mothers and their children.

The material sequenced was blood. Source of these receptors: a boy aged 10-17 years in good health.

The chain has TRBV7-6 and TRBJ1-2; D gene ambiguous. In germline, CDR1 is SGHVS, CDR2 FNYEAQ. The CDR3 spans 14 residues. With 1 base removed from V and 4 bases from J, the gap between germline ends came to 10 bases. Here the CDR3 reads CASSLEVDGYGYTF. The CDR3 DNA reads TGTGCCAGCAGCTTAGAGGTTGATGGCTATGGCTACACCTTC.

In this sample, this clonotype turned up a few times. The chain uses TRBV7-9 and TRBJ2-3; D is possibly TRBD1 (6 bases). This CDR3 has 17 residues. CDR1 and CDR2 from the germline V gene are SEHNR and FQNEAQ (reference sequence). V lost 1 base, J lost 0 bases, and 14 bases lay in between. The CDR3 nucleotides are TGTGCCAGCAGCTTAGAGACAGGTGGCCGTAGCACAGATACGCAGTATTTT. It codes for CASSLETGGRSTDTQYF.

The chain has TRBV3-1 and TRBJ2-1, with D unresolved. V gave up 4 bases and J gave up 15 bases, with 16 bases separating them. The CDR3 is 12 amino acids. Germline-derived CDR1 and CDR2 are LGHDT and YNNKEL (reference sequence). The CDR3 reads CASSRGPITLFF. In nucleotides, the CDR3 is TGTGCCAGCAGCCGAGGACCCATAACCCTGTTCTTC.

This clonotype was counted only a few times. The rearrangement uses TRBV28 and TRBJ2-5; 11 bases are shared with TRBD1. The better agreement between TRBJ2-7 and the DNA end casts doubt on the J call. Germline CDR1 is MDHEN and CDR2 is SYDVKM. The CDR3 loop spans 15 amino acids. The DNA of the CDR3 is TGTGCCAGCAGTTCCCGGACAGGGGGCCCCTACGAGCAGTACTTC. As protein: CASSSRTGGPYEQYF.

The gene calls are TRBV4-3 and TRBJ1-1, with D possibly matching TRBD1 (6 bases). Per germline, CDR1 LGHNA and CDR2 YSLEER. Trimming stripped 2 bases from V and 9 bases from J, with 13 bases between. This CDR3 has 13 residues. CDR3 loop: CASSQRVGGQAFF. The CDR3 DNA is TGCGCCAGCAGCCAACGGGTCGGGGGGCAAGCTTTCTTT.